This T cell receptor (beta chain) was recorded in a study of blood T cell repertoires in COVID-19. The V gene end was trimmed by 2 bases and the J gene end by 2 bases; junction bases not matched to a gene: 3. The CDR3 is 14 residues long. Looked up from germline, CDR1 is SGHNT and CDR2 is YENEEA. Concerning this clone: Different DNA sequences within this sample yield the same CDR3.

Original handling: Reference gene primer amplification in the assay estimated nucleated cell counts. The table came from immunoSEQ multiplex PCR; TCRdb's copy has only in-frame clones and leaves some out. V, J and clone size were drawn from that table, and D and trimming were deduced from the DNA. The data hold roughly 150,000 clones, with around nine tenths observed a single time. The sample taken for sequencing was peripheral blood. This sequence joins TRBV11-3 and TRBJ2-7, with 7 bases identical to TRBD2. The receptor comes from a human donor in a cohort sampled during active COVID-19. CDR3: CASSLSSGTYEQYF. The CDR3 DNA sequence: TGTGCCAGCAGCTTATCTAGCGGAACCTACGAGCAGTACTTC.